Presented here are 21 T cell receptor beta chains from one specimen sequenced in a study of cytomegalovirus exposure and HLA in healthy donors. Vbeta (60) and Jbeta (13) primers were used in the PCR. Profiling relied on immunoSEQ multiplex PCR, and the TCRdb table lists in-frame clones only, not all of them. The data contain approximately 130,000 clones, approximately 75% of them singletons. Sample: PBMCs. The receptor set was obtained from a man between 40 and 49 years old in good health and CMV-seronegative.

The chain recombines TRBV27 with TRBJ1-2, with D perhaps TRBD1 (6 bases). Germline assignment: CDR1 MNHEY and CDR2 SMNVEV (reference sequence). The ends were cut back, 1 base at V and 2 bases at J, with 11 bases in the middle. The CDR3 sequence is 15 residues long. The chain's CDR3 is CASSLWAGVNYGYTF. The CDR3 nucleotides read TGTGCCAGCAGTTTATGGGCAGGGGTCAACTATGGCTACACCTTC.

V is TRBV6-1 and J is TRBJ2-7; D ambiguous. Trimming removed 1 base from V and 2 bases from J, with 15 bases in between. Germline lookup yields CDR1 MNHNS and CDR2 SASEGT. There are 16 residues in the CDR3. The CDR3 DNA follows: TGTGCCAGCAGTGAAGACATTGACTCCATAACCTACGAGCAGTACTTC. It is translated as CASSEDIDSITYEQYF.

J is TRBJ1-4 and V is TRBV27, with D possibly TRBD1 on 5 matching bases. The CDR3 extends over 14 amino acids. Germline lookup yields CDR1 MNHEY and CDR2 SMNVEV (reference sequence). The V and J ends lost 8 bases and 0 bases respectively, with 10 bases between them. Written as DNA, the CDR3 is TGTGCCAGCGGGGGACTGGCAACTAATGAAAAACTGTTTTTT. This encodes CASGGLATNEKLFF.

This chain connects TRBV18 to TRBJ2-2, with 8 bases that match TRBD2. J lost 4 bases, V lost 3 bases, and 10 bases had no gene match. CDR1 and CDR2 (germline): KGHSH, LQKENI. CDR3 length: 17 amino acids. CDR3 region: CASSPQARTSSTGELFF. The CDR3 region has the DNA TGTGCCAGCTCACCCCAGGCCCGGACTAGCAGCACCGGGGAGCTGTTTTTT.

This clone was seen more than once but under ten times. The genes are TRBV6-5 and TRBJ1-4; maybe TRBD1 (5 bases). Trimming shortened V by 8 bases and J by 0 bases, and 10 bases separated the two germline ends. From germline, CDR1 is MNHEY and CDR2 SVGAGI. The CDR3 sequence is 14 residues long. CDR3: CASRQTATNEKLFF. The CDR3 bases are TGTGCCAGCCGCCAGACAGCAACTAATGAAAAACTGTTTTTT.

This clone was recorded a few times. The chain combines TRBV5-1 with TRBJ2-1; the match to TRBD1 covers 8 bases. The V gene's germline CDR1 is SGHRS and CDR2 YFSETQ. This CDR3 contains 14 residues. J lost 9 bases, V lost 4 bases, and 9 bases had no gene match. CDR3 in amino acids: CASSPGQGGGEQFF. The DNA of the CDR3 is TGCGCCAGCAGCCCAGGACAGGGAGGCGGTGAGCAGTTCTTC.

The rearrangement joins TRBV4-3 to TRBJ1-4; TRBD1 is a possible D gene (5 bases). This CDR3 comprises 16 residues. V gave up 0 bases and J gave up 4 bases, with 12 bases separating them. CDR1 and CDR2 (germline): LGHNA, YSLEER. The CDR3 is CASSQDGGSGNEKLFF. In DNA form, the CDR3 reads TGCGCCAGCAGCCAAGATGGGGGGAGTGGTAATGAAAAACTGTTTTTT.

V is TRBV7-9 and J is TRBJ1-4; 7 bases align to TRBD1. The CDR3 length is 14 residues. The J segment lost 4 bases and the V segment lost 6 bases, leaving 5 bases of the junction unmatched. Germline V gives CDR1 SEHNR, CDR2 FQNEAQ (reference sequence). The CDR3 nucleotides are TGTGCCAGCAGGACCGGGACAGTTAATGAAAAACTGTTTTTT. Its protein is CASRTGTVNEKLFF.

The chain links TRBV5-6 to TRBJ2-5, with D perhaps TRBD2 (6 bases). V lost 2 bases and J lost 6, with 17 bases in between. The germline V gene encodes CDR1 SGHDT and CDR2 YYEEEE. The CDR3 sequence is 15 residues long. CDR3 loop: CASSFGIGRMKTQYF. CDR3 DNA sequence: TGTGCCAGCAGCTTTGGGATAGGGAGGATGAAGACCCAGTACTTC.

This clone was seen a handful of times. The gene calls are TRBV28 and TRBJ2-5; TRBD1 matches 10 bases. The CDR3 loop spans 20 amino acids. Per germline, CDR1 MDHEN and CDR2 SYDVKM. V lost 5 bases to trimming and J lost 2 bases; unmatched junction nucleotides: 20. The CDR3 protein is CASSQPPGQGTYHPQETQYF. CDR3 coding DNA: TGTGCCAGCAGTCAACCACCGGGACAGGGGACCTACCATCCTCAAGAGACCCAGTACTTC.

The genes are TRBV2 and TRBJ1-4, with TRBD1 as a possible D gene (5 bases). There are 14 residues in the CDR3. The V gene's germline CDR1 is SNHLY and CDR2 FYNNEI. V was shortened by 4 bases and J by 4 bases, with 10 bases between the two germline ends. The CDR3 spells CASSGARVNEKLFF. CDR3 in DNA: TGTGCCAGCAGTGGAGCCAGGGTTAATGAAAAACTGTTTTTT.

V and J are TRBV5-1 and TRBJ2-3, with 9 bases lining up with TRBD2. Looked up from germline, CDR1 is SGHRS and CDR2 is YFSETQ. V shed 0 bases and J 6 bases; nucleotides not matched to a gene: 5. This CDR3 comprises 15 residues. CDR3 nucleotide sequence: TGCGCCAGCAGCTTGGAAGCGGGAGGAGTGGATACGCAGTATTTT. Its protein is CASSLEAGGVDTQYF.

The chain has TRBV28 and TRBJ2-5; 7 bases agree with TRBD1. Germline CDR1 is MDHEN and CDR2 is SYDVKM. This CDR3 is built from 14 residues. V shed 7 bases and J 1 base; nucleotides not matched to a gene: 6. CDR3 region: CASKGALPQETQYF. CDR3 coding DNA: TGTGCCAGCAAGGGGGCACTTCCCCAAGAGACCCAGTACTTC.

CDR3 residues: CASSLGTSGIETQYF. In nucleotides, the CDR3 is TGCGCCAGCAGCCTAGGGACTAGCGGGATAGAGACCCAGTACTTC. The chain employs TRBV5-1 and TRBJ2-5, with 13 bases lining up with TRBD2. Germline assignment: CDR1 SGHRS and CDR2 YFSETQ. The V and J ends lost 4 bases and 4 bases, in that order; junction bases with no gene match: 4. The CDR3 runs 15 residues.

The chain carries TRBV11-2 and TRBJ2-5, with 9 positions matching TRBD2. With V trimmed by 0 bases and J by 1 base, 6 bases remained unmatched. The germline CDR1 and CDR2 sequences are SGHAT and FQNNGV. The CDR3 runs 17 residues. The DNA of the CDR3 is TGTGCCAGCAGCTTAGATTATAGCGGGGGTCTCCAAGAGACCCAGTACTTC. Its translation: CASSLDYSGGLQETQYF.

The V and J genes are TRBV19 and TRBJ2-2, with TRBD1 matching 7 bases. The V segment lost 4 bases and the J segment 2 bases; nucleotides outside the gene matches: 10. CDR1 LNHDA and CDR2 SQIVND come from the germline V gene (reference sequence). The CDR3 covers 17 residues. The CDR3 coding sequence is TGTGCCAGTAGTACCAGGGCCGGGACAGCAAACACCGGGGAGCTGTTTTTT. Its protein product is CASSTRAGTANTGELFF.

The V and J genes are TRBV19 and TRBJ2-3; D possibly corresponds to TRBD1 (6 bases). The CDR3 contains 17 residues. CDR1 and CDR2 from the germline V gene are LNHDA and SQIVND (reference sequence). Trimming left V 0 bases short and J 1 base short, with 14 bases between. In DNA, the CDR3 is TGTGCCAGTAGTATAGATGGTGACAGGTTGGGCACAGATACGCAGTATTTT. As protein: CASSIDGDRLGTDTQYF.

V usage is TRBV6-1 and J usage is TRBJ2-2; D remains unclear. Trimming took off 0 bases at V and 4 bases at J, with 6 bases between the two ends. From germline, CDR1 is MNHNS and CDR2 SASEGT. The CDR3 runs 14 residues. CDR3 residues: CASSEALGTGELFF. The CDR3 coding sequence is TGTGCCAGCAGTGAAGCGCTCGGCACCGGGGAGCTGTTTTTT.

This clone was counted only a few times. V is TRBV5-1 and J is TRBJ2-7; 8 bases map to TRBD1. Germline V gene lookup returns CDR1 SGHRS and CDR2 YFSETQ. The CDR3 spans 15 residues. V lost 0 bases and J lost 6; bases outside the gene matches: 8. CDR3 nucleotides: TGCGCCAGCAGCTTGGCCGGACAGGGTGCAGGCGAGCAGTACTTC. Protein: CASSLAGQGAGEQYF.

The count of this clone is one. This chain joins TRBV28 and TRBJ2-4, with D uncertain. The germline V gene has CDR1 MDHEN and CDR2 SYDVKM. The CDR3 is 13 residues long. V lost 3 bases and J lost 8, with 11 bases in between. In DNA, the CDR3 is TGTGCCAGCAGTTTTGTTGGCAGTGACATTCAGTACTTC. Translation gives CASSFVGSDIQYF.

The CDR3 bases are TGTGCCACCAGCTACCGCCAGGGGGCGACTGAAGCTTTCTTT. Its translation: CATSYRQGATEAFF. This rearrangement joins TRBV15 to TRBJ1-1, with TRBD1 matching 8 bases. This CDR3 is 14 amino acids long. Germline V lookup: CDR1 LNHNV, CDR2 YYDKDF (reference sequence). V dropped 5 bases and J dropped 5; count of bases not matched to a gene: 7.